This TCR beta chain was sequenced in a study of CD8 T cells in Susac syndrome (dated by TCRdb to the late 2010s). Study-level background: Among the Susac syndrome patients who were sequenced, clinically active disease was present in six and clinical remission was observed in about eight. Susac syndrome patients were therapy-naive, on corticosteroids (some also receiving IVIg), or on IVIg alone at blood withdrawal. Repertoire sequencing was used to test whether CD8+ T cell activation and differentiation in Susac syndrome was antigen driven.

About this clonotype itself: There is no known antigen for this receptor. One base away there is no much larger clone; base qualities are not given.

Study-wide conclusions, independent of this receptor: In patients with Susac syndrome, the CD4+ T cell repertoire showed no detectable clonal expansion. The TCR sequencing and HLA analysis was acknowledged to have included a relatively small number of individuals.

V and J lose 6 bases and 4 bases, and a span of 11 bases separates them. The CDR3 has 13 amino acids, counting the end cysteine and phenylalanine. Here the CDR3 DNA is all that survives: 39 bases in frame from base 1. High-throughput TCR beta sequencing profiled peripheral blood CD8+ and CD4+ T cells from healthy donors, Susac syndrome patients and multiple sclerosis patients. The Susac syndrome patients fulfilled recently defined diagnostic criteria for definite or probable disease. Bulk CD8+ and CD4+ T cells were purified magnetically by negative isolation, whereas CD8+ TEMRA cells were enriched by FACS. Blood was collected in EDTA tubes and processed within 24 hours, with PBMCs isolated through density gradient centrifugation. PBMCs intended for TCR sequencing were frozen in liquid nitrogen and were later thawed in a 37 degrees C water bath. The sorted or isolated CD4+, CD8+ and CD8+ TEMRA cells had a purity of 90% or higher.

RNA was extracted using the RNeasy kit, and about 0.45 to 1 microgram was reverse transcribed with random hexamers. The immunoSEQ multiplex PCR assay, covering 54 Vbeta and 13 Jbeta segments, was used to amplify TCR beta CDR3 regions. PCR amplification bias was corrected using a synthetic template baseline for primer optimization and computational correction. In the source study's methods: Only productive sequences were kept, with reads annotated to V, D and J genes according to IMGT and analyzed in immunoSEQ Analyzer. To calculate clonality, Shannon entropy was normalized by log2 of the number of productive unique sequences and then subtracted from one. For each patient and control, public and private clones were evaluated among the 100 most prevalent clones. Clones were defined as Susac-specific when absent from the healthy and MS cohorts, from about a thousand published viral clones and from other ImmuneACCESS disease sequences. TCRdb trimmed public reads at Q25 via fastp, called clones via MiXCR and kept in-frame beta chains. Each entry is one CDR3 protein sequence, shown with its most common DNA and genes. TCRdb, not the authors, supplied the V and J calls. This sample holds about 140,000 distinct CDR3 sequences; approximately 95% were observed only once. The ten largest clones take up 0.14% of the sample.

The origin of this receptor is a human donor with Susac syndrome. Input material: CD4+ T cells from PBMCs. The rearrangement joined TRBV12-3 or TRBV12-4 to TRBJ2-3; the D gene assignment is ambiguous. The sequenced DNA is TGTGCCAGCAGAACAGTTATGGCAGATACGCAGTATTTT. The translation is CASRTVMADTQYF.